Shown below are 14 T cell receptor beta chains from a single sample sequenced in a study of blood T cell repertoires in COVID-19. Some clones are missing from TCRdb's copy, which holds only in-frame ones; the method was immunoSEQ multiplex PCR. This table holds under 200,000 clones, about 82% found once. Sequences were obtained from PBMCs or T cells enriched from blood (not recorded which). Every receptor here comes from a man aged 40-55 years with acute COVID-19.

The V gene is TRBV5-1, the J gene TRBJ1-1; no clear D. There are 12 residues in the CDR3. V was shortened by 4 bases and J by 2 bases, with 6 bases between the two germline ends. Germline CDR1 reads SGHRS; CDR2 reads YFSETQ. This CDR3 reads CASSEENTEAFF. The CDR3 nucleotides are TGCGCCAGCAGCGAGGAAAACACTGAAGCTTTCTTT.

V usage is TRBV24-1 and J usage is TRBJ2-2, with TRBD2 matching 15 bases. V lost 3 bases, J lost 8 bases, and 9 bases stayed unmatched. This CDR3 comprises 18 residues. Germline-derived CDR1 and CDR2 are KGHDR and SFDVKD. DNA of the CDR3: TGTGCCACCAGTGATGCCGGGACTAGCGGGAGGAGTCGGGGGGAGCTGTTTTTT. As protein: CATSDAGTSGRSRGELFF.

The chain uses TRBV5-1 and TRBJ2-3; D perhaps matches TRBD2 (6 bases). V lost 4 bases and J 10 bases, leaving 16 bases between the germline ends. The CDR3 extends over 13 amino acids. Looked up from germline, CDR1 is SGHRS and CDR2 is YFSETQ. The CDR3 is CASSRTGWEAQYF. CDR3 sequence (DNA): TGCGCCAGCAGCAGGACCGGATGGGAGGCGCAGTATTTT.

The chain joins TRBV4-1 to TRBJ1-1; tentative D call: TRBD1 (5 bases). With 1 base removed from V and 4 bases from J, the gap between germline ends came to 13 bases. This CDR3 has 15 amino acids. Per the germline V gene, CDR1 is MGHRA and CDR2 is YSYEKL. The CDR3 nucleotides read TGCGCCAGCAGCCAAGGGGGTCAGGGTAGCACTGAAGCTTTCTTT. It yields the protein CASSQGGQGSTEAFF.

This clone has only one observation. The rearrangement uses TRBV11-2 and TRBJ1-2; no clear D gene. CDR3 length: 13 amino acids. V lost 5 bases and J lost 3, with 10 bases in between. Germline-derived CDR1 and CDR2 are SGHAT and FQNNGV. The chain's CDR3 is CASSPGPYYGYTF. DNA of the CDR3: TGTGCCAGCAGCCCTGGGCCGTACTATGGCTACACCTTC.

The J gene is TRBJ1-2, the V gene TRBV3-1 (or the pseudogene TRBV3-2); a weak D match, TRBD1 (6 bases). Trimming removed 6 bases from V and 4 bases from J, with 12 bases in between. The CDR3 runs to 13 residues. Per germline, CDR1 LGHDT and CDR2 YNNKEL (reference sequence). The DNA for the CDR3 is TGTGCCAGCAGAGCGGGACACCGCTATGGCTACACCTTC. Translating it yields CASRAGHRYGYTF.

The V and J genes are TRBV11-1 and TRBJ2-5; TRBD1 matches 7 bases. This CDR3 spans 15 amino acids. CDR1 is SGHAT and CDR2 is FQDESV in the germline V gene (reference sequence). Losses at the gene ends were 5 bases for V and 5 bases for J; bases not matched to a gene: 11. The CDR3 is CASSRTTGVGETQYF. In DNA form, the CDR3 reads TGTGCCAGCAGCCGCACTACAGGGGTGGGGGAGACCCAGTACTTC.

The CDR3 spells CASSYGTSTSDTQYF. The CDR3, as DNA: TGTGCCAGCAGTTACGGGACTAGTACGTCAGATACGCAGTATTTT. The chain joins TRBV7-3 to TRBJ2-3; 8 nucleotides match TRBD2. After removal of 6 bases from V and 4 bases from J, the junction contained 9 bases not matched to a gene. Per germline, CDR1 SGHTA and CDR2 FQGTGA. The CDR3 spans 15 residues.

The chain has TRBV3-1 (or the pseudogene TRBV3-2) and TRBJ1-1, with D possibly being TRBD1 (5 bases). Trimming removed 0 bases from V and 0 bases from J, with 8 bases in between. Germline V gives CDR1 LGHDT, CDR2 YNNKEL (reference sequence). The CDR3 loop spans 15 amino acids. The CDR3 spells CASSQEGVMNTEAFF. The DNA for the CDR3 is TGTGCCAGCAGCCAAGAAGGGGTAATGAACACTGAAGCTTTCTTT.

V usage is TRBV3-1 (or the pseudogene TRBV3-2) and J usage is TRBJ2-4, with 16 bases aligning to TRBD2. The trim removed 2 bases at V and 7 bases at J, leaving 8 bases unmatched. This CDR3 has 18 residues. Germline values: CDR1 LGHDT, CDR2 YNNKEL (reference sequence). The CDR3 region is CASSQKPGLAGGVNIQYF. CDR3 DNA sequence: TGTGCCAGCAGCCAAAAACCGGGACTAGCGGGAGGGGTGAACATTCAGTACTTC.

This rearrangement joins TRBV28 to TRBJ1-2; 8 bases fit TRBD1. Looked up from germline, CDR1 is MDHEN and CDR2 is SYDVKM. Trimming cost V 6 bases and J 1 base; bases outside gene matches: 10. This CDR3 region has 16 residues. The CDR3 DNA reads TGTGCCAGCAGACATCCGACAGGGGCCTTTAACTATGGCTACACCTTC. It specifies CASRHPTGAFNYGYTF.

This clone was seen just once. The CDR3 loop is CAWSVDRAGGPTDTQYF. The CDR3 coding sequence is TGTGCCTGGAGTGTTGATCGGGCAGGGGGCCCCACAGATACGCAGTATTTT. This chain joins TRBV30 and TRBJ2-3; 8 positions match TRBD1. The CDR3 covers 17 residues. J lost 2 bases, V lost 0 bases, and 10 bases had no gene match. Germline assignment: CDR1 GTSNPN and CDR2 SVGIG (reference sequence). The full variable domain, completed using reference TRBV30 and TRBJ2-3, is SQTIHQWPATLVQPVGSPLSLECTVEGTSNPNLYWYRQAAGRGLQLLFYSVGIGQISSEVPQNLSASRPQDRQFILSSKKLLLSDSGFYLCAWSVDRAGGPTDTQYFGPGTRLTVL.

The V gene is TRBV2, the J gene TRBJ1-4; TRBD1 aligns across 7 bases. From germline, CDR1 is SNHLY and CDR2 FYNNEI. Trimming took 4 bases from V and 5 from J; bases not matched to a gene: 7. The CDR3 has 15 amino acids. The CDR3 loop is CASSARGQKNEKLFF. The CDR3 DNA sequence: TGTGCCAGCAGTGCACGGGGACAGAAAAATGAAAAACTGTTTTTT.

V and J are TRBV25-1 and TRBJ2-7, with 11 positions matching TRBD2. CDR3 size: 16 residues. CDR1 is MGHDK, CDR2 SYGVNS, per germline. V shed 2 bases, J shed 1 base, and the junction held 4 bases outside the gene matches. CDR3 sequence (DNA): TGTGCCAGCAGTGAACCTAGCGGGAGGCTATCCTACGAGCAGTACTTC. Translation: CASSEPSGRLSYEQYF.